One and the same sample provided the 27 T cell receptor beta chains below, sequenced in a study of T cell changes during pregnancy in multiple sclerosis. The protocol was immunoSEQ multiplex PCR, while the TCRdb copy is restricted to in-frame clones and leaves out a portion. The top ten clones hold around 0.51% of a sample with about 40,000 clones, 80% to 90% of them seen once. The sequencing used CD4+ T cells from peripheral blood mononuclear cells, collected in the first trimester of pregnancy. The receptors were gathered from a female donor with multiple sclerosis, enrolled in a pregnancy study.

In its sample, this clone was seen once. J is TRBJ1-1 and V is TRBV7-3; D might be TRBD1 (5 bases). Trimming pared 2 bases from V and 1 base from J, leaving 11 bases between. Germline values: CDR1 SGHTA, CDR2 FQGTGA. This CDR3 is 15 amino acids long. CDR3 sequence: CASSLAGGGNTEAFF. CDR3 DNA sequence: TGTGCCAGCAGCTTAGCGGGCGGGGGGAACACTGAAGCTTTCTTT.

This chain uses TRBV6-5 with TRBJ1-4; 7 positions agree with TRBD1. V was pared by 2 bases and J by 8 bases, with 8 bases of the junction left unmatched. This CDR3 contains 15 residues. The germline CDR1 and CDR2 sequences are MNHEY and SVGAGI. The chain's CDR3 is CASSYLSGGGEKLFF. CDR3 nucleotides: TGTGCCAGCAGTTACCTGTCAGGGGGAGGAGAAAAACTGTTTTTT.

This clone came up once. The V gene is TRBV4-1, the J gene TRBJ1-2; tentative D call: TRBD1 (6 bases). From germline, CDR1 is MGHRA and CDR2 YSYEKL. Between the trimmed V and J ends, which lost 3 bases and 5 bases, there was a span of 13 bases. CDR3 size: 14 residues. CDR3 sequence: CASSHQGKGYGYTF. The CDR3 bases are TGCGCCAGCAGCCACCAGGGGAAGGGGTATGGCTACACCTTC.

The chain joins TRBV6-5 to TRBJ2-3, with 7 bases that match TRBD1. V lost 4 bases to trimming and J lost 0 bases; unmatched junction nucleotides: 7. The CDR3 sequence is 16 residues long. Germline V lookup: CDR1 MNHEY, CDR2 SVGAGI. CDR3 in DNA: TGTGCCAGCAGTTCCCACAGGGGCTCTAGCACAGATACGCAGTATTTT. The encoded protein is CASSSHRGSSTDTQYF.

The CDR3 reads CATALLGGGNTEAFF. CDR3 DNA: TGTGCCACCGCCCTGTTAGGCGGGGGGAACACTGAAGCTTTCTTT. The gene calls are TRBV6-6 and TRBJ1-1; a possible D gene is TRBD1 (5 bases). The V gene's germline CDR1 is MNHNY and CDR2 SVGAGI (reference sequence). This CDR3 region has 15 residues. V lost 10 bases to trimming and J lost 1 base, with 19 bases between them.

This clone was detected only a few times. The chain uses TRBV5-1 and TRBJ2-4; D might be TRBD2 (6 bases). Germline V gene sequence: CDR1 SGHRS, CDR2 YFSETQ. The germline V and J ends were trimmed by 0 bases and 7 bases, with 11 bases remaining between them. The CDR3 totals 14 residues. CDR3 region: CASSLEGGRNIQYF. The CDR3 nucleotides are TGCGCCAGCAGCTTGGAGGGAGGAAGGAACATTCAGTACTTC. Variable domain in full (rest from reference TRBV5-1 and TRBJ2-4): KAGVTQTPRYLIKTRGQQVTLSCSPISGHRSVSWYQQTPGQGLQFLFEYFSETQRNKGNFPGRFSGRQFSNSRSEMNVSTLELGDSALYLCASSLEGGRNIQYFGAGTRLSVL.

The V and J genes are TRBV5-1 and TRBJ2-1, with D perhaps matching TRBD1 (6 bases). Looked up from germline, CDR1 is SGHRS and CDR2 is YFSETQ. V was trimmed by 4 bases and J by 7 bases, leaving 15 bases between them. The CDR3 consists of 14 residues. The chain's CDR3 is CASSLQGIENEQFF. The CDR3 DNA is TGCGCCAGCAGCCTACAGGGAATCGAGAATGAGCAGTTCTTC.

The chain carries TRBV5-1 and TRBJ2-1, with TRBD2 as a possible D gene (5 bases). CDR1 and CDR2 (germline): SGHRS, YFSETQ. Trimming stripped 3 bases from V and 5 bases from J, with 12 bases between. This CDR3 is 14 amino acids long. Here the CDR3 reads CASSSVGGNNEQFF. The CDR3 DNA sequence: TGCGCCAGCAGCTCAGTTGGAGGCAACAATGAGCAGTTCTTC.

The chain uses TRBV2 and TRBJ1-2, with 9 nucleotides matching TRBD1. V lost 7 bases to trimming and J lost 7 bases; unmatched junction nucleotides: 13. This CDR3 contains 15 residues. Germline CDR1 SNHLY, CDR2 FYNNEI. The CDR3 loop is CASTVGLTGGAGYTF. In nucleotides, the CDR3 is TGTGCCAGCACTGTCGGCCTAACAGGGGGCGCTGGCTACACCTTC.

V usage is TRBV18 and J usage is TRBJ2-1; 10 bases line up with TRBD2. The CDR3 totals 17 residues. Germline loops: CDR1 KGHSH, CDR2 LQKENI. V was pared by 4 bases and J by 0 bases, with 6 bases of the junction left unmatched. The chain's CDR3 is CASSREAGGFSYNEQFF. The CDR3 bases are TGTGCCAGCTCACGGGAAGCGGGAGGGTTCTCCTACAATGAGCAGTTCTTC.

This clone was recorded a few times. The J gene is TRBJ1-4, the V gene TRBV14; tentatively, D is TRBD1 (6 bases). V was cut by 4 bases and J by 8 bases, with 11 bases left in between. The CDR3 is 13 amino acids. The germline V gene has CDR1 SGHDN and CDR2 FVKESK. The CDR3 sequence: CASSRGTGEKLFF. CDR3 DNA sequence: TGTGCCAGCAGCCGAGGAACAGGGGAAAAACTGTTTTTT.

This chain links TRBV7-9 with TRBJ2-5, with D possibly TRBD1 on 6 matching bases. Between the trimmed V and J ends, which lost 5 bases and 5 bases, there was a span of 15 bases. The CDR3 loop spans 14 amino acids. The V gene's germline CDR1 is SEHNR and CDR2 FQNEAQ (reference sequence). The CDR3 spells CASSNPRGLETQYF. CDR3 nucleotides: TGTGCCAGCAGCAACCCCAGGGGCCTGGAGACCCAGTACTTC.

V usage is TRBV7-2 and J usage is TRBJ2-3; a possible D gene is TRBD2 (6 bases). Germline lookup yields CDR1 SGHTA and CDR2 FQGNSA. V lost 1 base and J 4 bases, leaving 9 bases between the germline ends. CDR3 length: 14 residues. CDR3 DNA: TGTGCCAGCAGCTTAGTTGCGGGATCAGATACGCAGTATTTT. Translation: CASSLVAGSDTQYF.

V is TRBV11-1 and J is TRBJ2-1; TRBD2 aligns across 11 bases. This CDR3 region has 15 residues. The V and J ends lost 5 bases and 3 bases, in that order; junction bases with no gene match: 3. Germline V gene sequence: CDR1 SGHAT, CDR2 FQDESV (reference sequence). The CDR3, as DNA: TGTGCCAGCAGCCGACTAGCGGGGAACTACAATGAGCAGTTCTTC. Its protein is CASSRLAGNYNEQFF.

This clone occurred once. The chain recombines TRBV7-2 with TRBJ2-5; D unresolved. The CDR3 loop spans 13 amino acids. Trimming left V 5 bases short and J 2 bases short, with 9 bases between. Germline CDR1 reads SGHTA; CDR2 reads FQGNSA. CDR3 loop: CASSVSQQETQYF. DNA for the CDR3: TGTGCCAGCAGCGTATCTCAGCAAGAGACCCAGTACTTC. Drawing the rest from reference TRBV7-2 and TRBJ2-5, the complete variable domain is GAGVSQSPSNKVTEKGKDVELRCDPISGHTALYWYRQSLGQGLEFLIYFQGNSAPDKSGLPSDRFSAERTGGSVSTLTIQRTQQEDSAVYLCASSVSQQETQYFGPGTRLLVL.

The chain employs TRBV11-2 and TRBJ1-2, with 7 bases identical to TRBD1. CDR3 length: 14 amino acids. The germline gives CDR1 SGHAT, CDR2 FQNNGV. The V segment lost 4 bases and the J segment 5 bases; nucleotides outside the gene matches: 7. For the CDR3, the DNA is TGTGCCAGCAGCTCCCCACAGGGGTGGTATGGCTACACCTTC. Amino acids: CASSSPQGWYGYTF.

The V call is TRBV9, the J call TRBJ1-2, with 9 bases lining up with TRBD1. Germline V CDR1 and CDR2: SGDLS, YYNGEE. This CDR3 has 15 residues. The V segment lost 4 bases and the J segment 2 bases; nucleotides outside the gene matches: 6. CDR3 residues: CASSPWTGDNYGYTF. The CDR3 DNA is TGTGCCAGCAGCCCTTGGACAGGGGACAACTATGGCTACACCTTC. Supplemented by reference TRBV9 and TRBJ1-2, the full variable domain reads DSGVTQTPKHLITATGQRVTLRCSPRSGDLSVYWYQQSLDQGLQFLIQYYNGEERAKGNILERFSAQQFPDLHSELNLSSLELGDSALYFCASSPWTGDNYGYTFGSGTRLTVV.

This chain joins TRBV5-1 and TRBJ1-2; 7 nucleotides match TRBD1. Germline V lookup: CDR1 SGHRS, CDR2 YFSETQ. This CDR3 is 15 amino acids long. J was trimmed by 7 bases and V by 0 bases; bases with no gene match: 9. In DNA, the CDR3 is TGCGCCAGCAGCTTGGCGATAGGGGGCGCCTCTGGCTACACCTTC. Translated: CASSLAIGGASGYTF.

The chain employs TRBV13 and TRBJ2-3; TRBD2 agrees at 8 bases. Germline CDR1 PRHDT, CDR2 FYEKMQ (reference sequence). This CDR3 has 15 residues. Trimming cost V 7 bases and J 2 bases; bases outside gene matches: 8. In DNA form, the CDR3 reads TGTGCCAGCAACGGGGGGGCGGAATTCACAGATACGCAGTATTTT. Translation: CASNGGAEFTDTQYF.

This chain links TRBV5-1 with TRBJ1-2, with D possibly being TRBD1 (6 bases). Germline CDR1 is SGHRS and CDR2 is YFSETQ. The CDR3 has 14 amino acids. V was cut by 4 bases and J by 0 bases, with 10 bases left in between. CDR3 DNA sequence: TGCGCCAGCAGCCAGGACAGCACTAACTATGGCTACACCTTC. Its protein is CASSQDSTNYGYTF.

CDR3 residues: CASSFRAGGNSPLHF. CDR3 nucleotide sequence: TGTGCCAGCAGCTTTAGGGCAGGGGGAAATTCACCCCTCCACTTT. The chain links TRBV7-6 to TRBJ1-6; 7 bases match TRBD1. V trimming: 3 bases; J trimming: 7 bases; junction bases outside the gene matches: 6. The CDR3 spans 15 residues. Germline loops: CDR1 SGHVS, CDR2 FNYEAQ. The full variable domain, in which reference TRBV7-6 and TRBJ1-6 provide the parts outside the CDR3, is GAGVSQSPRYKVTKRGQDVALRCDPISGHVSLYWYRQALGQGPEFLTYFNYEAQQDKSGLPNDRFSAERPEGSISTLTIQRTEQRDSAMYRCASSFRAGGNSPLHFGNGTRLTVT.

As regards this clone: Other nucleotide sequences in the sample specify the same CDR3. CDR3 nucleotide sequence: TGCAGTGCTAGAGGGCTGGAGACCCAGTACTTC. Translation gives CSARGLETQYF. The V gene is TRBV20-1, the J gene TRBJ2-5; D not certain. The CDR3 totals 11 residues. V was trimmed by 1 base and J by 5 bases, leaving 5 bases between them. Germline CDR1 is DFQATT and CDR2 is SNEGSKA (reference sequence).

CDR3 DNA sequence: TGTGCCTGGAGCAGACAGGGGAGTGAGCAGTTCTTC. Its translation is CAWSRQGSEQFF. The rearrangement links TRBV30 to TRBJ2-1; the match to TRBD1 covers 8 bases. The CDR3 is made up of 12 amino acids. CDR1 is GTSNPN, CDR2 SVGIG, per germline (reference sequence). V dropped 3 bases and J dropped 9; count of bases not matched to a gene: 4. Combining the CDR3 with reference TRBV30 and TRBJ2-1 gives the whole variable domain SQTIHQWPATLVQPVGSPLSLECTVEGTSNPNLYWYRQAAGRGLQLLFYSVGIGQISSEVPQNLSASRPQDRQFILSSKKLLLSDSGFYLCAWSRQGSEQFFGPGTRLTVL.

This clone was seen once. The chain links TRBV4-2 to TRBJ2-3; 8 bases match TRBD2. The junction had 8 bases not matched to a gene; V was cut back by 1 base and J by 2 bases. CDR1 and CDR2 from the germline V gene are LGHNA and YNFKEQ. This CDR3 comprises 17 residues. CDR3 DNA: TGTGCCAGCAGCCAAGTCGTTCGGGGGGGGGTCACAGATACGCAGTATTTT. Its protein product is CASSQVVRGGVTDTQYF.

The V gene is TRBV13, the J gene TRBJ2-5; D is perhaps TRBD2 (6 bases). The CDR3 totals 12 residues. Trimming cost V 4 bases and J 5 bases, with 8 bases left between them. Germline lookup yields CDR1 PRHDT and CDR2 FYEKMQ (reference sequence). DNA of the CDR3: TGTGCCAGCAGCTGGGACTCGGAGACCCAGTACTTC. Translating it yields CASSWDSETQYF. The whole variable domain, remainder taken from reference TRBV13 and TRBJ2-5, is AAGVIQSPRHLIKEKRETATLKCYPIPRHDTVYWYQQGPGQDPQFLISFYEKMQSDKGSIPDRFSAQQFSDYHSELNMSSLELGDSALYFCASSWDSETQYFGPGTRLLVL.

The CDR3 reads CSVADSLLGEQYF. The CDR3, as DNA: TGCAGCGTCGCGGACAGTCTCTTGGGCGAGCAGTACTTC. This chain uses TRBV29-1 with TRBJ2-7; tentative D call: TRBD1 (6 bases). Germline V gives CDR1 SQVTM, CDR2 ANQGSEA. V was pared by 6 bases and J by 6 bases, with 18 bases between. This CDR3 contains 13 residues.

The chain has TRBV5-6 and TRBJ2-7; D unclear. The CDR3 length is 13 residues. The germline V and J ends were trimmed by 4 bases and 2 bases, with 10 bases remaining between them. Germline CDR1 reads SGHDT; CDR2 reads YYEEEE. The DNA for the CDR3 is TGTGCCAGCAGCGCCGCGGTGACCTACGAGCAGTACTTC. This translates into CASSAAVTYEQYF. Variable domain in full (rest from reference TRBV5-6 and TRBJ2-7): DAGVTQSPTHLIKTRGQQVTLRCSPKSGHDTVSWYQQALGQGPQFIFQYYEEEERQRGNFPDRFSGHQFPNYSSELNVNALLLGDSALYLCASSAAVTYEQYFGPGTRLTVT.